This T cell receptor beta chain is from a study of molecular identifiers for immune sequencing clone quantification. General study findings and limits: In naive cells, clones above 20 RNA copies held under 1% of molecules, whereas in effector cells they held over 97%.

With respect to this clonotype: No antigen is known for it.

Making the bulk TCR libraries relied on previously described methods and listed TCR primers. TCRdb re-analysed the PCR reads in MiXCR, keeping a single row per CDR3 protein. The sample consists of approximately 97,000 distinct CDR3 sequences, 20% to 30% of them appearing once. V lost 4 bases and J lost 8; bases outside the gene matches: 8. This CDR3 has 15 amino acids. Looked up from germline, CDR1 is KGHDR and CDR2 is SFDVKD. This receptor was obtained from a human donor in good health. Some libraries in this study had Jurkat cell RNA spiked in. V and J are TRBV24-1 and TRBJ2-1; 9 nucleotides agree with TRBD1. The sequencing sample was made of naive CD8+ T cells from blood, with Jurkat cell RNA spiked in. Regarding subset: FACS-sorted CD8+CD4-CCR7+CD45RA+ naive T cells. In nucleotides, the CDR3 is TGTGCCACCAGTGAAACCGGGACAGGGATGCATGAGCAGTTCTTC. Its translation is CATSETGTGMHEQFF.